These 17 T cell receptor beta chains were sequenced from one sample in a study of shared clonotypes between healthy human individuals. Sequencing was performed with immunoSEQ multiplex PCR; in TCRdb, only in-frame clones are kept and a portion is missing. The sample shows under 600,000 clones, around 78% of them seen only once. Sequencing was carried out using PBMCs. The source is a woman aged 40 to 50 in good health. Some clones in this sample may be carry-over from other donors' samples.

The V gene is TRBV27, the J gene TRBJ2-1; 10 nucleotides match TRBD2. Germline V gives CDR1 MNHEY, CDR2 SMNVEV (reference sequence). Trimming cost V 6 bases and J 1 base; bases outside gene matches: 9. This CDR3 contains 17 residues. The CDR3 here is CASSKTRLAGSYNEQFF. The CDR3 coding sequence is TGTGCCAGCAGCAAAACCCGACTAGCGGGTTCCTACAATGAGCAGTTCTTC.

In its sample, this clone was seen many times. This chain joins TRBV6-6 and TRBJ2-3, with 10 bases lining up with TRBD2. The CDR3 is made up of 16 amino acids. In germline, CDR1 is MNHNY, CDR2 SVGAGI (reference sequence). The V gene end was trimmed by 2 bases and the J gene end by 2 bases; junction bases not matched to a gene: 4. For the CDR3, the DNA is TGTGCCAGCAGTTACCCTGGACTAGCGGCCACAGATACGCAGTATTTT. Protein sequence: CASSYPGLAATDTQYF.

With regard to this clone: A much larger clone lies a single base off, so this may be a read error. The rearrangement uses TRBV30 and TRBJ2-7; possible D gene TRBD2, 5 bases. The germline V gene has CDR1 GTSNPN and CDR2 SVGIG (reference sequence). This CDR3 is built from 13 residues. V gave up 0 bases and J gave up 2 bases, with 8 bases separating them. This CDR3 reads CAWSVTEAYEQYF. The CDR3 nucleotides are TGTGCCTGGAGTGTCACGGAGGCCTACGAGCAGTACTTC.

The rearrangement joins TRBV5-1 to TRBJ1-4, with TRBD1 matching 10 bases. Germline V gene sequence: CDR1 SGHRS, CDR2 YFSETQ. CDR3 size: 14 residues. J gave up 8 bases and V 6 bases, and 7 bases lay outside the gene matches. CDR3 sequence reads: CASTTGQGYEKLFF. The CDR3, as DNA: TGCGCCAGCACCACGGGACAGGGGTACGAAAAACTGTTTTTT.

For this clone: A far larger clone is just one base off, so this is likely a read error. CDR3 nucleotides: TGTGCCAGCAGCCCGGGACGGTACTACGAGCAGTGCTTC. Residues: CASSPGRYYEQCF. The chain uses TRBV7-9 and TRBJ2-7; perhaps D is TRBD1 or TRBD2 (5 bases each). The CDR3 consists of 13 residues. Germline CDR1 and CDR2: SEHNR and FQNEAQ (reference sequence). The full variable domain, completed using reference TRBV7-9 and TRBJ2-7, is DTGVSQNPRHKITKRGQNVTFRCDPISEHNRLYWYRQTLGQGPEFLTYFQNEAQLEKSRLLSDRFSAERPKGSFSTLEIQRTEQGDSAMYLCASSPGRYYEQCFGPGTRLTVT.

This clone was recorded a few times. The rearrangement links TRBV27 to TRBJ2-4, with D tentatively TRBD1 (5 bases). Germline V gene data show CDR1 as MNHEY and CDR2 as SMNVEV (reference sequence). There are 15 residues in the CDR3. The ends were cut back, 7 bases at V and 2 bases at J, with 15 bases in the middle. In DNA, the CDR3 is TGTGCCAGCACCCTGTTAGGGGCCACCAAAAACATTCAGTACTTC. It encodes CASTLLGATKNIQYF.

This rearrangement joins TRBV18 to TRBJ2-7; 7 positions agree with TRBD1. The CDR3 is 13 residues long. J was trimmed by 7 bases and V by 4 bases; bases with no gene match: 7. Germline values: CDR1 KGHSH, CDR2 LQKENI. The CDR3 region is CASSLWDSSEQYF. The CDR3 DNA sequence: TGTGCCAGCTCACTCTGGGACAGTTCTGAGCAGTACTTC.

This clone was recorded at least ten times. The genes are TRBV5-1 and TRBJ2-5; 8 bases line up with TRBD1. The V gene's germline CDR1 is SGHRS and CDR2 YFSETQ. The CDR3 loop spans 15 amino acids. V was clipped by 0 bases and J by 6 bases; unmatched bases: 7. CDR3: CASSLGTGSHQTQYF. Here the CDR3 DNA reads TGCGCCAGCAGCTTGGGGACAGGGTCACACCAGACCCAGTACTTC.

This clone showed up just once. V gene TRBV15 combines with J gene TRBJ2-5; the D call may be TRBD1 or TRBD2 (5 bases each). The V and J ends lost 0 bases and 5 bases respectively, with 10 bases between them. Germline CDR1 is LNHNV and CDR2 is YYDKDF (reference sequence). This CDR3 contains 14 residues. CDR3 sequence: CATSRDSGTETQYF. The CDR3 DNA is TGTGCCACCAGCAGAGATTCCGGGACGGAGACCCAGTACTTC.

The CDR3 reads CASSHRGAGEIGELFF. CDR3 bases: TGTGCCAGCAGTCACCGAGGGGCGGGAGAGATCGGGGAGCTGTTTTTT. The rearrangement joins TRBV28 to TRBJ2-2, with 7 bases aligning to TRBD2. This CDR3 is built from 16 residues. Germline CDR1 MDHEN, CDR2 SYDVKM. The ends lost 5 bases at V and 7 bases at J; junction bases unmatched: 13.

V gene TRBV5-8 combines with J gene TRBJ2-1, with D maybe TRBD2 (6 bases). Trimming shortened V by 4 bases and J by 3 bases, and 17 bases separated the two germline ends. Germline CDR1 is SGHTS and CDR2 is YDEGEE. The length of the CDR3 is 16 residues. The CDR3 region is CASSGWGGTVYNEQFF. The CDR3 coding sequence is TGTGCCAGCAGCGGTTGGGGCGGGACTGTCTACAATGAGCAGTTCTTC.

The CDR3: CASSYFGSNEQFF. CDR3 DNA sequence: TGTGCCAGCAGTTATTTTGGGTCCAATGAGCAGTTCTTC. The V gene is TRBV11-3, the J gene TRBJ2-1, with D hard to call. Germline V gene sequence: CDR1 SGHNT, CDR2 YENEEA. The CDR3 is made up of 13 amino acids. V lost 6 bases to trimming and J lost 6 bases, with 12 bases between them.

This chain joins TRBV28 and TRBJ1-5; D not certain. The germline V gene encodes CDR1 MDHEN and CDR2 SYDVKM. Trimming took 3 bases from V and 5 from J, leaving 8 bases between them. CDR3 size: 13 residues. The CDR3 region is CASSLGSYQPQHF. The CDR3, as DNA: TGTGCCAGCAGTTTGGGCAGCTATCAGCCCCAGCATTTT. Full variable domain (outside the CDR3, taken from reference TRBV28 and TRBJ1-5): DVKVTQSSRYLVKRTGEKVFLECVQDMDHENMFWYRQDPGLGLRLIYFSYDVKMKEKGDIPEGYSVSREKKERFSLILESASTNQTSMYLCASSLGSYQPQHFGDGTRLSIL.

This sequence joins TRBV2 and TRBJ2-3; tentative D call: TRBD1 (6 bases). Germline values: CDR1 SNHLY, CDR2 FYNNEI. The CDR3 has 15 amino acids. V dropped 6 bases and J dropped 2 bases, with 15 bases sitting between them. The DNA of the CDR3 is TGTGCCAGCAGATGGACAGTGGCGGACACAGATACGCAGTATTTT. It encodes CASRWTVADTDTQYF.

This chain links TRBV19 with TRBJ2-1; 8 bases match TRBD2. The CDR3 covers 13 residues. CDR1 is LNHDA and CDR2 is SQIVND in the germline V gene (reference sequence). V was pared by 9 bases and J by 4 bases, with 5 bases of the junction left unmatched. DNA of the CDR3: TGTGCCAGCACTAGCGGCCCTTACAATGAGCAGTTCTTC. Its translation is CASTSGPYNEQFF.

This rearrangement joins TRBV2 to TRBJ2-1; D not certain. CDR3 size: 13 residues. The V end lost 7 bases, the J end lost 10 bases, and 17 bases lay between the germline ends. Looked up from germline, CDR1 is SNHLY and CDR2 is FYNNEI. CDR3 loop: CASTDSSTWEQFF. The DNA of the CDR3 is TGTGCCAGCACTGATAGCAGCACATGGGAGCAGTTCTTC.

On this clone: Other nucleotide sequences in the sample specify the same CDR3. The V gene is TRBV29-1, the J gene TRBJ2-1; 7 nucleotides line up with TRBD1. V lost 6 bases to trimming and J lost 5 bases; unmatched junction nucleotides: 13. Germline-derived CDR1 and CDR2 are SQVTM and ANQGSEA. This CDR3 has 15 amino acids. CDR3 DNA sequence: TGCAGCGTCGCTCGAACCTGGACAGGAAACAATGAGCAGTTCTTC. Translated, it gives CSVARTWTGNNEQFF.